A selection of T cell receptor beta chains follows, all from one sample in a study of OX40 agonist ivuxolimab in advanced cancers. Generated by immunoSEQ multiplex PCR, the TCRdb table keeps only in-frame clones and is missing some. The sample holds 100,000 or so clones, 85% to 90% seen once. The sample here was CD4+ or CD8+ T cells sorted from blood, taken in a trial of the OX40 agonist ivuxolimab. All receptors come from an adult with an advanced solid tumor such as melanoma, head and neck, liver or kidney cancer. Both conserved end residues are part of each CDR3. D genes are given only for firm matches. Clone size appears in some rows only: once, few, many, or a class for an expanded clone.

d_gene,v_gene,abundance,j_gene,CDR3nt,CDR3aa
TRBD2,TRBV11-3,-,TRBJ2-7,TGTGCCAGCAGCCCACGGACTAGGAACGAGCAGTACTTC,CASSPRTRNEQYF
-,TRBV7-9,-,TRBJ1-2,TGTGCCAGCAGCTTAGTCTTGAACGGCGGCTACACCTTC,CASSLVLNGGYTF
-,TRBV19,-,TRBJ1-1,TGTGCCAGTAGCAACACCTTGGAGACTGAAGCTTTCTTT,CASSNTLETEAFF
-,TRBV30,-,TRBJ1-3,TGTGCCTGGAGTCGACAGTACTCTGGAAACACCATATATTTT,CAWSRQYSGNTIYF
-,TRBV30,-,TRBJ2-3,TGTGCCTGGAGTGTACAACGGACCAGCACAGATACGCAGTATTTT,CAWSVQRTSTDTQYF
TRBD1,TRBV29-1,-,TRBJ1-1,TGCAGCGTGGGACAGGGGGACACTGAAGCTTTCTTT,CSVGQGDTEAFF
-,TRBV2,-,TRBJ1-3,TGTGCCACCCGACAGGAAAGCTCTGGAAACACCATATATTTT,CATRQESSGNTIYF
TRBD1,TRBV25-1,few,TRBJ2-2,TGTGCCAGCAGTGATCGTACAGGGGGCTGGACCGGGGAGCTGTTTTTT,CASSDRTGGWTGELFF
TRBD2,TRBV6-6,-,TRBJ2-1,TGTGCCAGCAGTCCTGGGACTAGCGGGGAGCAGTTCTTC,CASSPGTSGEQFF
-,TRBV6-5,-,TRBJ1-1,TGTGCCAGCAGTTACAGGTGGGACACTGAAGCTTTCTTT,CASSYRWDTEAFF
-,TRBV6-6,-,TRBJ1-1,TGTGCCAGCAGTGCTGGCGTGGGACGGGAAGCTTTCTTT,CASSAGVGREAFF
-,TRBV18,few,TRBJ1-2,TGTGCCAGCTCTCCCGGGCCCGGTATCGGGGGCTACACCTTC,CASSPGPGIGGYTF
TRBD1,TRBV2,-,TRBJ1-2,TGTGCCAGCAGTGGACCAGGGGGCCCCTATGGCTACACCTTC,CASSGPGGPYGYTF
TRBD2,TRBV7-9,-,TRBJ2-5,TGTGCCAGCAGCCCACGAGGACTAGCGGGAGAGACCCAGTACTTC,CASSPRGLAGETQYF
-,TRBV5-1,-,TRBJ1-4,TGCGCCAGCAGCTTGGGGGGATCGGAAAAACTGTTTTTT,CASSLGGSEKLFF
-,TRBV5-1,few,TRBJ2-1,TGCGCCAGCAGCCCGGACGGATACAATGAGCAGTTCTTC,CASSPDGYNEQFF
-,TRBV2,-,TRBJ2-7,TGTGCCAGCAGTGAACAACAGAGCTCCTACGAGCAGTACTTC,CASSEQQSSYEQYF
TRBD2,TRBV9,-,TRBJ2-1,TGTGCCAGCAGCCCAGGACTAGCGAGTTTCAATGAGCAGTTCTTC,CASSPGLASFNEQFF
TRBD2,TRBV4-1,-,TRBJ2-2,TGCGCCAGCAGCCCCTCGGAGCGGGGGAACACCGGGGAGCTGTTTTTT,CASSPSERGNTGELFF
TRBD2,TRBV14,-,TRBJ2-1,TGTGCCAGCAGCCCGGGACTAGCGGGCTACAATGAGCAGTTCTTC,CASSPGLAGYNEQFF
TRBD1,TRBV29-1,-,TRBJ1-1,TGCAGCGCCAGACAGGGCCTGGTGAACACTGAAGCTTTCTTT,CSARQGLVNTEAFF